This TCR beta chain was observed in a study of regulatory T cells in long-lasting Graves disease. Sequencing libraries for TCR beta were prepared with iRepertoire HTBI primers and Arm-PCR of CDR3 regions. MiXCR, run by TCRdb on the multiplex PCR reads, gives a single entry per CDR3 protein. This table holds roughly 500,000 distinct CDR3 sequences, 20% to 25% found once. The study's findings and limits: Gene preferences differed: TRBV28, TRBJ1-2, TRBJ2-5 in persistent cases. Small numbers of samples may have cut accuracy.

A word on this clonotype: Its antigen is not known.

Losses at the gene ends were 4 bases for V and 1 base for J; bases not matched to a gene: 14. The CDR3 runs to 20 residues. Germline V CDR1 and CDR2: MNHEY, SVGAGI. This sample's time point: persistent/refractory GD, antithyroid drugs over 5 years with positive TRAb. The TCR library was made from RNA extracted from PBMCs. Recruitment took place at an endocrinology department in Xi'an, China. The sequencing used peripheral blood mononuclear cells (PBMCs), collected when the disease was refractory, from a patient treated with antithyroid drugs. The rearrangement links TRBV6-5 to TRBJ2-5; 14 bases match TRBD2. This TCR was recovered from a female donor with Graves disease. CDR3 sequence: CASSLPPTGLAGVIQETQYF. The DNA for the CDR3 is TGTGCCAGCAGTTTGCCGCCCACGGGACTAGCGGGAGTAATCCAAGAGACCCAGTACTTC.